This TCR beta chain stems from a study of T cells in Graves' hyperthyroidism and ophthalmopathy. This clonotype appeared a few times. J was trimmed by 4 bases and V by 10 bases; bases with no gene match: 10. This CDR3 spans 15 amino acids. What was amplified from RNA transcripts were TCR beta CDR3 regions. Initially, a first-round RT-PCR of the TCR CDR3 employed the HTBI primer set. TCRdb re-analysed the multiplex PCR reads in MiXCR, keeping a single row per CDR3 protein. The data show about 400,000 distinct CDR3 sequences, about a sixth seen once. The TCR comes from a woman between 18 and 29 years old with Graves' hyperthyroidism that later progressed to Graves' ophthalmopathy. The sample taken for sequencing was blood. The chain couples TRBV12-3 or TRBV12-4 to TRBJ2-1; 10 nucleotides match TRBD2. CDR3 coding DNA: TGTGCCACTAGCTCGGCGGGACTAGCGTACAATGAGCAGTTCTTC. It is translated as CATSSAGLAYNEQFF.